The rows below give T cell receptor beta chains drawn from one sample of a study of blood T cell repertoires in COVID-19. Profiling relied on immunoSEQ multiplex PCR, and the TCRdb table lists in-frame clones only, not all of them. This repertoire shows approximately 120,000 clones, around 83% found once; its top ten account for 15% to 20%. Material for sequencing was PBMCs or T cells enriched from blood (not recorded which). These receptors originate from a man younger than 40 who had recovered from COVID-19. Each CDR3 is given with its conserved first and last residue. Each record gives: J gene, clone size, D gene, V gene, CDR3 protein, CDR3 DNA. The D gene is left open where the match is weak. The size entry is marked missing in some rows and otherwise reads once, few, many or a size class.

J gene: TRBJ2-4; clone size: NA; D gene: NA; V gene: TRBV7-9; CDR3 protein: CASSLGQNTKNIQYF; CDR3 DNA: TGTGCCAGCAGCTTAGGGCAGAATACCAAAAACATTCAGTACTTC
J gene: TRBJ1-2; clone size: NA; D gene: TRBD1; V gene: TRBV23-1; CDR3 protein: CARGTGADYCYGYTF; CDR3 DNA: TGCGCCAGGGGGACAGGCGCCGACTACTGCTATGGCTACACCTTC
J gene: TRBJ1-2; clone size: NA; D gene: TRBD1; V gene: TRBV19; CDR3 protein: CASSTPGGYGYTF; CDR3 DNA: TGTGCCAGTAGTACACCAGGGGGCTATGGCTACACCTTC
J gene: TRBJ2-3; clone size: NA; D gene: NA; V gene: TRBV2; CDR3 protein: CASSEHGTGGNSDTQYF; CDR3 DNA: TGTGCCAGCAGTGAACATGGCACAGGCGGGAATTCAGATACGCAGTATTTT
J gene: TRBJ1-1; clone size: NA; D gene: NA; V gene: TRBV5-1; CDR3 protein: CASSLEADRLQAFF; CDR3 DNA: TGCGCCAGCAGCTTGGAGGCTGACAGGTTACAAGCTTTCTTT
J gene: TRBJ1-3; clone size: NA; D gene: NA; V gene: TRBV5-1; CDR3 protein: CASSLAGLGGGNTIYF; CDR3 DNA: TGCGCCAGCAGTTTAGCCGGGTTGGGAGGTGGAAACACCATATATTTT
J gene: TRBJ1-2; clone size: NA; D gene: NA; V gene: TRBV6-5; CDR3 protein: CASSYSPETINGYTF; CDR3 DNA: TGTGCCAGCAGTTACTCCCCAGAAACAATTAATGGCTACACCTTC
J gene: TRBJ1-5; clone size: NA; D gene: NA; V gene: TRBV19; CDR3 protein: CASSPTAINQPQHF; CDR3 DNA: TGTGCCAGTAGTCCGACAGCCATTAATCAGCCCCAGCATTTT
J gene: TRBJ2-1; clone size: NA; D gene: NA; V gene: TRBV5-1; CDR3 protein: CASHTGDTSYNEQFF; CDR3 DNA: TGCGCCAGTCATACTGGGGACACTTCCTACAATGAGCAGTTCTTC
J gene: TRBJ2-5; clone size: many; D gene: NA; V gene: TRBV2; CDR3 protein: CASSLGPPQETQYF; CDR3 DNA: TGTGCCAGCAGTTTGGGGCCACCACAAGAGACCCAGTACTTC
J gene: TRBJ2-2; clone size: NA; D gene: NA; V gene: TRBV10-1; CDR3 protein: CASSEALAGELFF; CDR3 DNA: TGCGCCAGCAGTGAAGCGCTTGCCGGGGAGCTGTTTTTT
J gene: TRBJ1-2; clone size: NA; D gene: NA; V gene: TRBV12-3/TRBV12-4; CDR3 protein: CASSLGEYYGYTF; CDR3 DNA: TGTGCCAGCAGTTTAGGGGAGTACTATGGCTACACCTTC
J gene: TRBJ1-4; clone size: NA; D gene: TRBD1; V gene: TRBV18; CDR3 protein: CASSPRQGRIEKLFF; CDR3 DNA: TGTGCCAGCTCTCCGAGACAGGGGAGGATAGAAAAACTGTTTTTT
J gene: TRBJ1-2; clone size: few; D gene: TRBD1; V gene: TRBV10-3; CDR3 protein: CAIRGTAPNGGYTF; CDR3 DNA: TGTGCCATCAGGGGGACAGCCCCCAATGGGGGCTACACCTTC
J gene: TRBJ2-5; clone size: NA; D gene: NA; V gene: TRBV10-1; CDR3 protein: CASSGGDTHQETQYF; CDR3 DNA: TGCGCCTCTTCTGGGGGCGACACACACCAAGAGACCCAGTACTTC
J gene: TRBJ2-5; clone size: NA; D gene: NA; V gene: TRBV29-1; CDR3 protein: CSVEWQGLQETQYF; CDR3 DNA: TGCAGCGTTGAGTGGCAGGGGCTACAAGAGACCCAGTACTTC
J gene: TRBJ2-1; clone size: few; D gene: NA; V gene: TRBV19; CDR3 protein: CASSIAPGAYNEQFF; CDR3 DNA: TGTGCCAGTAGTATAGCCCCCGGGGCCTACAATGAGCAGTTCTTC
J gene: TRBJ2-7; clone size: NA; D gene: NA; V gene: TRBV6-6; CDR3 protein: CASRRDSSSYEQYF; CDR3 DNA: TGTGCCAGCAGGCGGGACAGCAGCTCCTACGAGCAGTACTTC